The T cell receptor beta chain described here comes from a study of OX40 agonist ivuxolimab in advanced cancers. At the level of the study: Past anti-PD-1, anti-PD-L1 or anti-CTLA-4 therapy was accepted, and roughly 40% had received some.

Method: immunoSEQ multiplex PCR; TCRdb's copy keeps in-frame clones and lacks some. The table includes approximately 23,000 clones, over 80% detected once. V shed 3 bases and J shed 5 bases, with 13 bases lying between them. There are 14 residues in the CDR3. Germline V gives CDR1 MDHEN, CDR2 SYDVKM. The clonotype originates from an adult with an advanced solid tumor such as melanoma, head and neck, liver or kidney cancer. The chain is built from TRBV28 and TRBJ2-5; TRBD1 is a possible D gene (5 bases). The input for sequencing was CD4+ or CD8+ T cells sorted from blood, taken in a trial of the OX40 agonist ivuxolimab. The DNA for the CDR3 is TGTGCCAGCAGTTTCGGCAGACAGAGGGAGACCCAGTACTTC. Its translation is CASSFGRQRETQYF.